These 22 T cell receptor beta chains came from one sample sequenced in a study of post-analysis software for immune sequencing data. Study-wide findings and caveats: Among a few TRBV segments more frequent in patients than controls were TRBV5-6, TRBV5-1 and TRBV20-1.

Libraries were made from TCR beta cDNA, and they carried unique molecular identifiers. One entry per CDR3 protein, called by TCRdb with MiXCR from the PCR reads. This table holds 180,000 or so distinct CDR3 sequences, approximately 28% found once. Their cognate antigens are unknown. The sequenced sample was blood. These receptors originate from a girl aged 2 to 17 with multiple sclerosis.

This clonotype was detected many times. This sequence joins TRBV4-2 and TRBJ1-1; possible D gene TRBD1, 5 bases. The germline V and J ends were trimmed by 6 bases and 3 bases, with 17 bases remaining between them. This CDR3 spans 15 amino acids. In germline, CDR1 is LGHNA, CDR2 YNFKEQ. CDR3 sequence (DNA): TGTGCCAGCAGGAAAGGGGTTTTGGTCGACACTGAAGCTTTCTTT. Amino acids: CASRKGVLVDTEAFF.

This clonotype has a handful of counts. The chain carries TRBV12-3 or TRBV12-4 and TRBJ2-7; 7 bases agree with TRBD1. The junction had 12 bases not matched to a gene; V was cut back by 6 bases and J by 4 bases. The CDR3 loop spans 15 amino acids. CDR3 amino acids: CASREYRDSDYEQYF. CDR3 DNA sequence: TGTGCCAGCAGAGAATATCGGGACAGTGATTACGAGCAGTACTTC.

Notes on this clonotype: The junction and the germline gene differ at one end; a read error may be behind it. The chain carries TRBV7-9 and TRBJ2-5, with D perhaps matching TRBD1 or TRBD2 (5 bases each). The J call may be wrong; the DNA end is better matched by TRBJ2-7. In germline, CDR1 is SEHNR, CDR2 FQNEAQ (reference sequence). This CDR3 has 15 amino acids. CDR3 residues: CVSSLQTGATGEQYF. In DNA, the CDR3 is TGTGTCAGCAGCCTTCAAACCGGGGCCACGGGCGAGCAGTACTTC.

Worth noting for this clonotype: At one boundary the junction diverges from the germline segment, which might be a read error. The chain couples TRBV2 to TRBJ2-1; 9 bases are shared with TRBD1. The CDR3 spans 13 residues. Germline V gives CDR1 SNHLY, CDR2 FYNNEI. The CDR3 reads CTSTADRGGEQFF. The CDR3 DNA follows: TGTACCAGCACCGCGGACAGGGGAGGTGAGCAGTTCTTC.

The sample holds many counts of this clonotype. This sequence joins TRBV20-1 and TRBJ2-3; 8 bases line up with TRBD2. The junction had 5 bases not matched to a gene; V was cut back by 3 bases and J by 0 bases. The CDR3 has 15 residues. Germline V gives CDR1 DFQATT, CDR2 SNEGSKA (reference sequence). The CDR3 nucleotides read TGCAGTGCTAGTGCGGGAGGTGTGAGCACAGATACGCAGTATTTT. It specifies CSASAGGVSTDTQYF.

CDR3 DNA sequence: TGTGCCAGCAGCCGAATTGGGAGGACTAGCGGGGGGAATGAGCAGTTCTTC. It translates to CASSRIGRTSGGNEQFF. The J gene is TRBJ2-1, the V gene TRBV4-2, with TRBD2 identical over 14 bases. V shed 4 bases and J 7 bases; nucleotides not matched to a gene: 9. The germline V gene has CDR1 LGHNA and CDR2 YNFKEQ. The length of the CDR3 is 17 residues.

This clonotype was seen ten or more times. The V and J genes are TRBV20-1 and TRBJ2-3, with TRBD2 matching over 10 bases. CDR1 is DFQATT and CDR2 is SNEGSKA in the germline V gene (reference sequence). V trimming: 6 bases; J trimming: 14 bases; junction bases outside the gene matches: 17. This CDR3 has 14 residues. The CDR3 bases are TGCAGTGCCAGCGAAGCGGGAGGGTCCGGTAATCGGTATTTT. It codes for CSASEAGGSGNRYF.

The table lists this clonotype with many counts. V is TRBV11-1 and J is TRBJ2-1, with a possible D match to TRBD1 (6 bases). V was pared by 5 bases and J by 8 bases, with 19 bases between. The CDR3 has 15 residues. Germline lookup yields CDR1 SGHAT and CDR2 FQDESV (reference sequence). The chain's CDR3 is CASSPWQQGSYEQFF. CDR3 DNA: TGTGCCAGCAGCCCCTGGCAACAGGGTTCGTATGAGCAGTTCTTC.

At least ten counts were recorded for this clonotype. The rearrangement joins TRBV5-1 to TRBJ2-1, with TRBD1 identical over 8 bases. Losses at the gene ends were 4 bases for V and 2 bases for J; bases not matched to a gene: 11. The CDR3 has 17 amino acids. CDR1 SGHRS and CDR2 YFSETQ come from the germline V gene. CDR3 sequence (DNA): TGCGCCAGCAGCCAAGGGACAGGCCATATCCCCTACAATGAGCAGTTCTTC. Its translation: CASSQGTGHIPYNEQFF.

This clonotype has ten or more counts. The chain links TRBV6-5 to TRBJ2-5; D may be TRBD2 (6 bases). The length of the CDR3 is 12 residues. Trimming took off 8 bases at V and 4 bases at J, with 11 bases between the two ends. In germline, CDR1 is MNHEY, CDR2 SVGAGI. CDR3 sequence reads: CASGRPGETQYF. The CDR3 bases are TGTGCCAGCGGGAGGCCGGGAGAGACCCAGTACTTC.

The CDR3: CASSSPQGRRDYNEQFF. For the CDR3, the DNA is TGTGCCAGCAGCTCCCCACAGGGGCGAAGGGACTACAATGAGCAGTTCTTC. The chain employs TRBV11-2 and TRBJ2-1; 7 nucleotides align to TRBD1. Germline-derived CDR1 and CDR2 are SGHAT and FQNNGV. The CDR3 spans 17 residues. The V and J ends lost 4 bases and 3 bases, in that order; junction bases with no gene match: 12.

A word on this clonotype: A much larger clone sits a single nucleotide away, making a read error possible. The V and J genes are TRBV5-1 and TRBJ2-1, with 13 bases lining up with TRBD2. The tail of the sequence fits TRBJ2-7 better, so the J call may be wrong. This CDR3 comprises 16 residues. The germline V gene has CDR1 SGHRS and CDR2 YFSETQ. CDR3 in amino acids: CASSGPTSGGPNEQYF. The CDR3 nucleotides are TGCGCCAGCAGCGGACCGACTAGCGGGGGGCCTAATGAGCAGTACTTC.

The chain has TRBV20-1 and TRBJ1-5, with D possibly being TRBD1 (6 bases). The CDR3 loop spans 13 amino acids. Germline CDR1 DFQATT, CDR2 SNEGSKA (reference sequence). V shed 3 bases and J shed 4 bases, with 10 bases lying between them. Here the CDR3 DNA reads TGCAGTGCTAGTTTGCAGGGGAATCAGCCCCAGCATTTT. The encoded protein is CSASLQGNQPQHF.

This clonotype was detected only a few times. The V call is TRBV29-1, the J call TRBJ1-1, with a weak D call TRBD1 (5 bases). Germline V lookup: CDR1 SQVTM, CDR2 ANQGSEA. CDR3 length: 12 amino acids. Trimming took off 6 bases at V and 3 bases at J, with 11 bases between the two ends. The CDR3, as DNA: TGCAGCGTGCTAGCGGGGCACACTGAAGCTTTCTTT. Encoded protein: CSVLAGHTEAFF.

The chain couples TRBV20-1 to TRBJ1-5, with TRBD1 matching 7 bases. V dropped 6 bases and J dropped 0; count of bases not matched to a gene: 8. CDR1 is DFQATT, CDR2 SNEGSKA, per germline (reference sequence). This CDR3 contains 15 residues. The CDR3 region is CSAKTGTYSNQPQHF. The CDR3, as DNA: TGCAGTGCCAAGACAGGGACTTATAGCAATCAGCCCCAGCATTTT.

The gene calls are TRBV5-1 and TRBJ1-1, with D uncertain. The length of the CDR3 is 14 residues. The germline gives CDR1 SGHRS, CDR2 YFSETQ. The germline V and J ends were trimmed by 5 bases and 0 bases, with 11 bases remaining between them. CDR3 residues: CASRISTVNTEAFF. DNA of the CDR3: TGCGCCAGCAGGATATCGACCGTGAACACTGAAGCTTTCTTT.

This clonotype was recorded at least ten times. This sequence joins TRBV5-1 and TRBJ2-7, with 9 bases fitting TRBD2. In germline, CDR1 is SGHRS, CDR2 YFSETQ. Trimming took 6 bases from V and 3 from J; bases not matched to a gene: 7. The CDR3 totals 14 residues. CDR3 coding DNA: TGCGCCAGCACCATTAGCGGGGGCCTCTACGAGCAGTACTTC. It encodes CASTISGGLYEQYF.

Concerning this clonotype: Compared with germline, one end of the junction differs, possibly owing to a read error. V and J are TRBV3-1 and TRBJ1-1; D gene uncertain. CDR1 and CDR2 (germline): LGHDT, YNNKEL (reference sequence). The CDR3 contains 14 residues. The CDR3 reads CANSPGGVITEAFF. In DNA, the CDR3 is TGTGCCAACAGCCCAGGTGGGGTAATCACTGAAGCTTTCTTT.

This clonotype was detected only a few times. The rearrangement joins TRBV5-1 to TRBJ2-2; D perhaps matches TRBD1 (6 bases). Germline-derived CDR1 and CDR2 are SGHRS and YFSETQ. Trimming left V 7 bases short and J 4 bases short, with 14 bases between. The CDR3 is 14 amino acids. CDR3 in DNA: TGCGCCAGCTCGTTAGGGGGAGTCACCGGGGAGCTGTTTTTT. It specifies CASSLGGVTGELFF.

This clonotype was seen only a few times. The DNA of the CDR3 is TGTGCCAGCAGTTTAAACCAGGGGGGAGATACGCAGTATTTT. It yields the protein CASSLNQGGDTQYF. V gene TRBV27 combines with J gene TRBJ2-3; D perhaps matches TRBD1 (7 bases). V dropped 2 bases and J dropped 5 bases, with 11 bases sitting between them. The CDR3 contains 14 residues. From germline, CDR1 is MNHEY and CDR2 SMNVEV (reference sequence).

In regard to this clonotype: An end of the junction does not agree with germline; a read error may underlie this. The chain employs TRBV11-2 and TRBJ2-7; D unclear. This CDR3 contains 13 residues. The germline CDR1 and CDR2 sequences are SGHAT and FQNNGV. CDR3 loop: CASSPYQTYKQYF. CDR3 DNA sequence: TGTGCCAGCAGCCCATACCAGACCTACAAGCAGTACTTC.

Remarks on this clonotype: An end of the junction does not agree with germline; a read error may underlie this. This chain links TRBV20-1 with TRBJ2-3, with TRBD2 identical over 9 bases. Germline lookup yields CDR1 DFQATT and CDR2 SNEGSKA (reference sequence). The CDR3 contains 15 residues. CDR3 region: CSAETGTSLTNTQYF. Here the CDR3 DNA reads TGCAGTGCTGAGACCGGGACTAGCCTCACAAATACGCAGTATTTT.